The entry below describes one TCR beta chain. The data belong to a study of molecular identifiers for immune sequencing clone quantification. The CDR3 runs 18 residues. Germline values: CDR1 MNHEY, CDR2 SVGEGT. Losses at the gene ends were 0 bases for V and 2 bases for J; bases not matched to a gene: 10. MiXCR, run by TCRdb on the PCR reads, gives a single entry per CDR3 protein. The sample lists about half a million distinct CDR3 sequences; around 23% were seen once. This rearrangement joins TRBV6-2 or TRBV6-3 to TRBJ2-3; the match to TRBD2 covers 8 bases. This TCR was recovered from a human donor in good health. Some libraries in this study had Jurkat cell RNA spiked in. Sequenced material: naive CD8+ T cells from blood, with Jurkat cell RNA spiked in. Subset reported: FACS-sorted CD8+CD4-CCR7+CD45RA+ naive T cells. CDR3 residues: CASSYSLTSDHDTDTQYF. CDR3 coding DNA: TGTGCCAGCAGTTACTCGCTGACTAGCGACCATGACACAGATACGCAGTATTTT.